Below are 22 T cell receptor beta chains sequenced from a single sample in a study of blood T cells in healthy people across ages. Primers used in a second PCR of about 7 to 12 cycles were a sample-barcoded 5' primer and a J-beta primer mix. TCRdb re-analysed the 5' RACE reads in MiXCR, keeping a single row per CDR3 protein. The top ten clones hold approximately 3.7% of a sample with 800,000 or so distinct CDR3 sequences, approximately 25% of them seen once. The data were also submitted as part of a second study, on T cells of mothers and their children.

The sequenced sample consisted of blood. These receptors were taken from a boy between 10 and 17 years old in good health.

V and J are TRBV4-2 and TRBJ2-1; the match to TRBD2 covers 13 bases. The germline V gene has CDR1 LGHNA and CDR2 YNFKEQ. The CDR3 contains 18 residues. Losses at the gene ends were 1 base for V and 5 bases for J; bases not matched to a gene: 8. CDR3 in DNA: TGTGCCAGCAGCCAAGCGGAATATGGGACTAGCGGGAACAATGAGCAGTTCTTC. Protein: CASSQAEYGTSGNNEQFF.

This clonotype was counted many times. The chain combines TRBV18 with TRBJ2-5; D not certain. Trimming removed 8 bases from V and 1 base from J, with 11 bases in between. Germline V lookup: CDR1 KGHSH, CDR2 LQKENI. The CDR3 runs to 13 residues. The DNA of the CDR3 is TGTGCCAGCAGTCCCCCCGCCCAAGAGACCCAGTACTTC. It encodes CASSPPAQETQYF.

This clonotype came up a few times. The V call is TRBV27, the J call TRBJ2-7, with 8 bases fitting TRBD1. Unmatched junction bases numbered 8, after V lost 7 bases and J lost 6 bases. Looked up from germline, CDR1 is MNHEY and CDR2 is SMNVEV (reference sequence). This CDR3 is 13 amino acids long. In DNA form, the CDR3 reads TGTGCCAGCACCCCAAGACAGGGGTTCGAGCAGTACTTC. This gives the protein CASTPRQGFEQYF.

The table lists this clonotype with a few counts. The genes are TRBV29-1 and TRBJ2-2; D tentatively fits TRBD1 or TRBD2 (5 bases each). CDR1 SQVTM and CDR2 ANQGSEA come from the germline V gene. The CDR3 sequence is 14 residues long. Between the trimmed V and J ends, which lost 0 bases and 1 base, there was a span of 6 bases. CDR3 amino acids: CSVEDGGNTGELFF. CDR3 nucleotides: TGCAGCGTTGAAGATGGGGGGAACACCGGGGAGCTGTTTTTT.

The table lists this clonotype with a few counts. V is TRBV29-1 and J is TRBJ2-1; D gene uncertain. Trimming left V 8 bases short and J 4 bases short, with 15 bases between. The CDR3 is made up of 13 amino acids. Per the germline V gene, CDR1 is SQVTM and CDR2 is ANQGSEA. CDR3 in amino acids: CSSALSVYNEQFF. CDR3 sequence (DNA): TGCAGCTCCGCGTTGTCGGTTTACAATGAGCAGTTCTTC.

In this sample, this clonotype turned up a few times. The V call is TRBV12-3 or TRBV12-4, the J call TRBJ2-5; no definite D call. The J call may be mistaken, given a closer DNA end match to TRBJ2-7. This CDR3 region has 13 residues. Here the CDR3 DNA reads TGTGCCAGCAACTCAGAGTTCTCCTACGAGCAGTACTTC. This gives the protein CASNSEFSYEQYF.

A few counts support this clonotype. CDR3 residues: CASSLISVQETQYF. The CDR3 nucleotides are TGTGCCAGCAGCTTAATATCCGTGCAAGAGACCCAGTACTTC. The chain is built from TRBV7-9 and TRBJ2-5; the D is unclear. CDR1 is SEHNR, CDR2 FQNEAQ, per germline (reference sequence). The CDR3 is 14 residues long. Trimming cost V 2 bases and J 2 bases, with 9 bases left between them.

About this clonotype itself: Mismatch with germline at one junction end may stem from a read error. This rearrangement joins TRBV7-9 to TRBJ1-2; 8 nucleotides line up with TRBD1. The CDR3 loop spans 14 amino acids. CDR1 and CDR2 from the germline V gene are SEHNR and FQNEAQ (reference sequence). The CDR3 region is CASSLFAGQDGYTF. Here the CDR3 DNA reads TGCGCCAGCAGCTTGTTTGCGGGACAGGATGGCTACACCTTC.

This clonotype was seen more than once but under ten times. This chain uses TRBV19 with TRBJ2-1, with no clear D. Germline-derived CDR1 and CDR2 are LNHDA and SQIVND (reference sequence). Deletions cut 7 bases from V and 2 bases from J, with 9 bases between. The CDR3 spans 13 residues. The CDR3 spells CASKAGTYNEQFF. The DNA of the CDR3 is TGTGCCAGTAAAGCAGGTACCTACAATGAGCAGTTCTTC.

This clonotype was seen a handful of times. The V call is TRBV12-3 or TRBV12-4, the J call TRBJ1-5; D not certain. The V and J ends lost 1 base and 2 bases respectively, with 12 bases between them. The length of the CDR3 is 16 residues. The CDR3 loop reads CASSLDGRVGNQPQHF. CDR3 coding DNA: TGTGCCAGCAGTTTAGATGGGAGGGTCGGCAATCAGCCCCAGCATTTT.

J is TRBJ1-6 and V is TRBV12-3 or TRBV12-4, with unresolved D. Trimming removed 5 bases at V and 13 bases at J, with 15 bases between. The CDR3 covers 13 residues. The CDR3 coding sequence is TGTGCCAGCAGTCTGGGCGGGGTTCGCCCCCTCCACTTT. It translates to CASSLGGVRPLHF.

The chain combines TRBV27 with TRBJ2-7, with 7 bases aligning to TRBD1. Germline CDR1 MNHEY, CDR2 SMNVEV (reference sequence). The J segment lost 4 bases and the V segment lost 3 bases, leaving 9 bases of the junction unmatched. The CDR3 contains 15 residues. CDR3 bases: TGTGCCAGCAGTTTTCAAGGGGGCATCGCTTACGAGCAGTACTTC. Encoded protein: CASSFQGGIAYEQYF.

The sample holds a few counts of this clonotype. The chain has TRBV7-9 and TRBJ2-7; possible D gene TRBD1, 5 bases. The CDR3 contains 14 residues. CDR1 and CDR2 (germline): SEHNR, FQNEAQ (reference sequence). Trimming took 2 bases from V and 3 from J, leaving 11 bases between them. The CDR3 spells CASSLLQASYEQYF. CDR3 in DNA: TGTGCCAGCAGCTTACTACAGGCGAGCTACGAGCAGTACTTC.

The sample holds a few counts of this clonotype. The chain carries TRBV12-3 or TRBV12-4 and TRBJ2-7, with D unclear. V was shortened by 5 bases and J by 7 bases, with 15 bases between the two germline ends. The CDR3 extends over 13 amino acids. CDR3 region: CASSLDQEREQYF. The CDR3 DNA reads as TGTGCCAGCAGTCTAGACCAGGAGCGAGAGCAGTACTTC.

This clonotype came up a few times. The chain combines TRBV7-3 with TRBJ2-7; 8 positions agree with TRBD2. CDR1 is SGHTA and CDR2 is FQGTGA in the germline V gene. Unmatched junction bases numbered 5, after V lost 1 base and J lost 6 bases. The CDR3 contains 14 residues. The DNA of the CDR3 is TGTGCCAGCAGCTTAAGGGCCGGGGGGGGCGAGCAGTACTTC. Translation: CASSLRAGGGEQYF.

V is TRBV6-2 or TRBV6-3 and J is TRBJ1-1, with 10 nucleotides matching TRBD1. J gave up 5 bases and V 2 bases, and 5 bases lay outside the gene matches. CDR3 length equals 15 residues. Germline V gene data show CDR1 as MNHEY and CDR2 as SVGEGT. For the CDR3, the DNA is TGTGCCAGCAGTTACGGACAGGGGGAGGGTACTGAAGCTTTCTTT. It yields the protein CASSYGQGEGTEAFF.

The chain joins TRBV9 to TRBJ2-7; 8 nucleotides line up with TRBD2. The CDR3 covers 15 residues. V shed 0 bases and J 1 base; nucleotides not matched to a gene: 3. Germline V gives CDR1 SGDLS, CDR2 YYNGEE. The CDR3, as DNA: TGTGCCAGCAGCGTAGCTAGCGGGCATTCCTACGAGCAGTACTTC. Its protein is CASSVASGHSYEQYF.

The chain carries TRBV12-3 or TRBV12-4 and TRBJ2-4; 8 bases match TRBD1. The CDR3 sequence is 14 residues long. The V gene end was trimmed by 2 bases and the J gene end by 6 bases; junction bases not matched to a gene: 3. The CDR3 coding sequence is TGTGCCAGCAGTTTACAGGGGGCGGTAAACATTCAGTACTTC. This translates into CASSLQGAVNIQYF.

The chain carries TRBV5-1 and TRBJ1-1; unclear D gene. The length of the CDR3 is 15 residues. V lost 0 bases and J lost 0, with 9 bases in between. Per the germline V gene, CDR1 is SGHRS and CDR2 is YFSETQ. The CDR3 protein is CASSLADFVNTEAFF. DNA for the CDR3: TGCGCCAGCAGCTTGGCCGATTTTGTGAACACTGAAGCTTTCTTT.

This clonotype was found many times. V gene TRBV2 combines with J gene TRBJ2-7; D uncertain. Trimming pared 3 bases from V and 1 base from J, leaving 10 bases between. From germline, CDR1 is SNHLY and CDR2 FYNNEI. This CDR3 is built from 14 residues. CDR3: CASSDPLRSYEQYF. CDR3 nucleotide sequence: TGTGCCAGCAGTGACCCCTTAAGGTCCTACGAGCAGTACTTC.

This clonotype was recorded a few times. This chain joins TRBV28 and TRBJ1-6; D uncertain. The CDR3 spans 15 residues. V shed 3 bases and J shed 5 bases, with 11 bases lying between them. Germline CDR1 and CDR2: MDHEN and SYDVKM. CDR3: CASSLWTGNNSPLHF. The CDR3 nucleotides are TGTGCCAGCAGTTTGTGGACGGGGAATAATTCACCCCTCCACTTT.

This chain links TRBV6-6 with TRBJ2-7; 9 nucleotides agree with TRBD1. The CDR3 extends over 15 amino acids. CDR1 is MNHNY and CDR2 is SVGAGI in the germline V gene (reference sequence). V lost 6 bases, J lost 7 bases, and 13 bases stayed unmatched. CDR3: CASRNAGQGLGEQYF. Written as DNA, the CDR3 is TGTGCCAGCAGAAACGCGGGACAGGGATTGGGAGAGCAGTACTTC.